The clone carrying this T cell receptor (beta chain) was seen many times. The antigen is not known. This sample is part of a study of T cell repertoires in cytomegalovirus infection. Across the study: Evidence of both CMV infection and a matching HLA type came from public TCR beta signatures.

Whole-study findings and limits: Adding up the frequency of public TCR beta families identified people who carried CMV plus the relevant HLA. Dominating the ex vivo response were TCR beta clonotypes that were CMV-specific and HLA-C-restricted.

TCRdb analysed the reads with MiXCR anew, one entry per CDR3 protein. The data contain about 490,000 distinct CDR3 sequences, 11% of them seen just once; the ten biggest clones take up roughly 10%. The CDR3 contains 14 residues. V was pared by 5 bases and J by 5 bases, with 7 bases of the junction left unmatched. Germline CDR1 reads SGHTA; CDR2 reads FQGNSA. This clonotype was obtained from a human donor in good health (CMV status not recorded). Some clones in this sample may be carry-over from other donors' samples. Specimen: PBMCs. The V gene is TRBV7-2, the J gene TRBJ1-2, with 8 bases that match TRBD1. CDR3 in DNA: TGTGCCAGCAGCCGACCCGGACAGGGTTATGGCTACACCTTC. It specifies CASSRPGQGYGYTF. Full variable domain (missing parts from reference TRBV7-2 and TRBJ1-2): GAGVSQSPSNKVTEKGKDVELRCDPISGHTALYWYRQSLGQGLEFLIYFQGNSAPDKSGLPSDRFSAERTGGSVSTLTIQRTQQEDSAVYLCASSRPGQGYGYTFGSGTRLTVV.